The sequence of this T cell receptor (beta chain) was determined in a study of regulatory T cells in long-lasting Graves disease. Broader study findings: Patients whose Graves' disease persisted exhibited lower TCR diversity than those newly diagnosed.

Time point defined: persistent/refractory GD, antithyroid drugs over 5 years with positive TRAb. RNA isolated from PBMCs was used to make the TCR library. Collection of peripheral blood (nine milliliters) was done using EDTA tubes. This clonotype was picked up many times. What it recognizes is unknown. Arm-PCR of CDR3 regions and iRepertoire HTBI primers were used to build TCR beta libraries. Per the original data handling: Segment identification across samples yielded around 61 TRBV and some 13 TRBJ segments. Each CDR3 protein is one row after TCRdb ran MiXCR on the multiplex PCR reads. The V and J calls were determined by TCRdb, not by the authors. The sample carries around 340,000 distinct CDR3 sequences, less than 20% recorded once. The sequence came from a female donor with Graves disease. Here the sequenced sample was peripheral blood mononuclear cells (PBMCs), taken when the disease was refractory, from a patient treated with antithyroid drugs.

The CDR3 sequence: CSARERTQGETFF. The CDR3 DNA reads as TGCAGTGCTAGGGAAAGGACGCAGGGGGAAACTTTCTTT. The rearrangement joins TRBV20-1 to TRBJ1-1; 7 positions match TRBD1. Per the germline V gene, CDR1 is DFQATT and CDR2 is SNEGSKA (reference sequence). This CDR3 is 13 amino acids long. The V segment lost 3 bases and the J segment 12 bases; nucleotides outside the gene matches: 13.